The source of this T cell receptor (beta chain) is a study of CD8 T cells in ankylosing spondylitis. The length of the CDR3 is 14 residues. V was shortened by 0 bases and J by 2 bases, with 9 bases between the two germline ends. The germline CDR1 and CDR2 sequences are SGDLS and YYNGEE. This clonotype was counted a few times. Its antigen is unidentified. Findings of the study overall: Within ankylosing spondylitis blood, a TCR beta motif made up of several highly homologous variants appeared to be characteristic. Clones that were linked to disease were CD8+ and were relatively rare in peripheral blood. A subset of motif variants has previously been described in the synovial fluid and blood of reactive arthritis.

TCRdb reanalysed the 5' RACE reads using MiXCR and keeps one entry per CDR3 protein. The sample contains some 27,000 distinct CDR3 sequences, nearly 5.5% of which appear only once. The sample comprised blood, either unsorted or a sorted T cell fraction (not recorded which). The chain carries TRBV9 and TRBJ2-7, with D possibly matching TRBD1 (5 bases). The source is a female donor with ankylosing spondylitis or in good health (not recorded which). Here the CDR3 reads CASSVDDRPYEQYF. CDR3 sequence (DNA): TGTGCCAGCAGCGTAGACGACAGACCCTACGAGCAGTACTTC.